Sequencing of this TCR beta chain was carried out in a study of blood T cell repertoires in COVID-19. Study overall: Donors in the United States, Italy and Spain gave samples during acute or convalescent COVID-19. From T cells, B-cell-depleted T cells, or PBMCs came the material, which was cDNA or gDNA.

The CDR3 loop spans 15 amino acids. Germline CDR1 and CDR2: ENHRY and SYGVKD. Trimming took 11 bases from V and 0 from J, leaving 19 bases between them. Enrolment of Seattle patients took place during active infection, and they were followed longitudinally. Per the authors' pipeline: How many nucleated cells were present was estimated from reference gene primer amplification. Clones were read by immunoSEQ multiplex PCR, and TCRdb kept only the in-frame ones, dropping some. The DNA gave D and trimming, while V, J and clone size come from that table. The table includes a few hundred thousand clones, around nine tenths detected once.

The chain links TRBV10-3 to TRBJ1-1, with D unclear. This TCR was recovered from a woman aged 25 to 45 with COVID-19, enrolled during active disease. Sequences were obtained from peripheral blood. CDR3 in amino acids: CASSMWESLNTEAFF. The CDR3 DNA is TGTGCCTCGTCAATGTGGGAGAGTTTGAACACTGAAGCTTTCTTT.